This T cell receptor beta chain came from a study of CD8 T cells in Susac syndrome. RNA in amounts of roughly 0.5 to 1 ug was reverse transcribed with random hexamers. An immunoSEQ multiplex PCR amplified TCR beta CDR3 over 54 Vbeta and 13 Jbeta. TCRdb recomputed calls from the immunoSEQ multiplex PCR reads with MiXCR, one row per CDR3 protein. The data show some 57,000 distinct CDR3 sequences, more than 90% seen once. V was trimmed by 5 bases and J by 3 bases, leaving 17 bases between them. CDR1 and CDR2 (germline): LGHDT, YNNKEL (reference sequence). This CDR3 is 15 amino acids long. High-throughput TCR beta sequencing covered peripheral CD8+ and CD4+ T cells. Healthy donors served as the controls. They were matched for age and sex.

Sequencing was done on a sample of CD8+ T cells from PBMCs. The source of this sequence is a human donor in good health. The chain employs TRBV3-1 and TRBJ2-7, with D maybe TRBD1 (5 bases). CDR3: CASSDDRSAFYEQYF. In nucleotides, the CDR3 is TGTGCCAGCAGCGACGACAGATCGGCTTTCTACGAGCAGTACTTC.